This T cell receptor beta chain appears in the sequencing data of a study of CD8 T cells in Susac syndrome. The CDR3 loop spans 15 amino acids. The ends lost 4 bases at V and 2 bases at J; junction bases unmatched: 8. In germline, CDR1 is GTSNPN, CDR2 SVGIG (reference sequence). CD8+ and CD4+ T cells from blood underwent TCR beta sequencing. The CD8+ and CD4+ T cells were negatively isolated, with the TEMRA cells enriched by FACS. Random hexamers were used to reverse transcribe the RNA input (about 0.5 to 1 ug). The immunoSEQ assay covered 54 Vbeta and 13 Jbeta segments for CDR3. TCRdb called the immunoSEQ multiplex PCR reads again in MiXCR, with one record for every CDR3 protein. The sample lists about 200,000 distinct CDR3 sequences; roughly 96% were seen once.

The sample taken for sequencing was CD4+ T cells from PBMCs. The clonotype originates from a human donor with multiple sclerosis. The genes are TRBV30 and TRBJ2-3, with 8 bases aligning to TRBD2. CDR3 DNA sequence: TGTGCCTGGACAATCGGGGGGGGCCACACAGATACGCAGTATTTT. Its translation: CAWTIGGGHTDTQYF.